This T cell receptor (beta chain) was sequenced during a study of blood T cell repertoires in COVID-19. Study context: Spain, Italy and the United States supplied samples that represented acute and convalescent COVID-19.

Original analysis: Researchers report that nucleated cell counts were estimated from reference gene primer amplification. Libraries were prepared by immunoSEQ multiplex PCR; TCRdb keeps only in-frame clonotypes and omits some of them. Clone size and the V and J calls come from that table; the DNA yielded D and trimming. Of a few hundred thousand clones in the sample, approximately 80% were seen once. Sequenced material: peripheral blood. This receptor was identified in a man aged 25 to 40 with active or convalescent COVID-19.

CDR3 sequence (DNA): TGTGCCAGCAGTGAGACAGGGGCGAACACCGGGGAGCTGTTTTTT. Protein sequence: CASSETGANTGELFF. The rearrangement joins TRBV25-1 to TRBJ2-2; TRBD1 matches 8 bases. The CDR3 is 15 residues long. Germline CDR1 MGHDK, CDR2 SYGVNS. Unmatched junction bases numbered 0, after V lost 3 bases and J lost 0 bases.